This T cell receptor (beta chain) appears in the sequencing data of a study of T-cell reconstitution after alpha-beta-depleted transplantation in children. The trim removed 8 bases at V and 1 base at J, leaving 5 bases unmatched. The CDR3 is made up of 14 amino acids. TCRbeta library construction was performed incorporating unique molecular identifiers. TCRdb re-called the PCR reads with MiXCR, one entry per CDR3 protein. The table shows 600,000 to 700,000 distinct CDR3 sequences, with roughly 15% occurring only once. The material was PBMCs from the stem cell graft donor, obtained from the stem cell graft. The chain combines TRBV12-3 or TRBV12-4 with TRBJ2-3; 8 nucleotides match TRBD1. The sequence derives from a human donor who donated a stem cell graft to a child with acute myeloid leukemia. CDR3 nucleotides: TGTGCCAGCGCCCTGGGACAGGGCACAGATACGCAGTATTTT. It is translated as CASALGQGTDTQYF.